The present T cell receptor (beta chain) was sequenced within a study of T-cell memory formation after mild COVID-19. General study findings and limits: Confirmation of SARS-CoV-2 specificity was lacking for second-wave clones peaking day 37.

A 5'RACE reaction primed in the constant segment made cDNA libraries of TCR alpha and TCR beta, and these carried sample barcodes and UMIs. TCRdb redid the calling of the 5' RACE reads with MiXCR, one entry per CDR3 protein. The profile shows fewer than 350,000 distinct CDR3 sequences, approximately 15% of them singletons. About this clonotype itself: As yet, its antigen is unknown.

The germline CDR1 and CDR2 sequences are SGHRS and YFSETQ. Between the trimmed V and J ends, which lost 0 bases and 5 bases, there was a span of 7 bases. This CDR3 has 13 amino acids. The sample comprised PBMCs or a T cell subset sorted from them (not recorded which). This rearrangement joins TRBV5-1 to TRBJ2-3; D ambiguous. This receptor was identified in a man aged 18 to 30 who had mild COVID-19 (a few samples of this study predate the infection). Cell type and time point are not known. Here the CDR3 reads CASSLEGGDTQYF. The CDR3 nucleotides are TGCGCCAGCAGCTTGGAGGGTGGAGATACGCAGTATTTT.